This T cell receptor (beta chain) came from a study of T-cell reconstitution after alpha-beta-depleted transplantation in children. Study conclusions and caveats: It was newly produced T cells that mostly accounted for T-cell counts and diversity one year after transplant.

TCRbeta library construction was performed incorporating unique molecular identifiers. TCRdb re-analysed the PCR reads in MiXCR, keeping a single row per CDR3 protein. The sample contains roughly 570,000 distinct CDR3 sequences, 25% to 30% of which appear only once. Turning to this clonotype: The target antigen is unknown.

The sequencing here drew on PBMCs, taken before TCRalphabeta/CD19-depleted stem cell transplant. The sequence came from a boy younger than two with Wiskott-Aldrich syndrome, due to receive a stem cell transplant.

CDR3 protein: CASSVDWNTDTQYF. CDR3 in DNA: TGCGCCAGCAGCGTGGACTGGAACACAGATACGCAGTATTTT. The chain has TRBV5-1 and TRBJ2-3; TRBD2 is a possible D gene (5 bases). This CDR3 spans 14 amino acids. In germline, CDR1 is SGHRS, CDR2 YFSETQ. The V gene lost 4 bases and the J gene lost 2 bases, with 11 bases spanning the gap. Based on the CDR3 plus reference TRBV5-1 and TRBJ2-3, the full variable domain is KAGVTQTPRYLIKTRGQQVTLSCSPISGHRSVSWYQQTPGQGLQFLFEYFSETQRNKGNFPGRFSGRQFSNSRSEMNVSTLELGDSALYLCASSVDWNTDTQYFGPGTRLTVL.